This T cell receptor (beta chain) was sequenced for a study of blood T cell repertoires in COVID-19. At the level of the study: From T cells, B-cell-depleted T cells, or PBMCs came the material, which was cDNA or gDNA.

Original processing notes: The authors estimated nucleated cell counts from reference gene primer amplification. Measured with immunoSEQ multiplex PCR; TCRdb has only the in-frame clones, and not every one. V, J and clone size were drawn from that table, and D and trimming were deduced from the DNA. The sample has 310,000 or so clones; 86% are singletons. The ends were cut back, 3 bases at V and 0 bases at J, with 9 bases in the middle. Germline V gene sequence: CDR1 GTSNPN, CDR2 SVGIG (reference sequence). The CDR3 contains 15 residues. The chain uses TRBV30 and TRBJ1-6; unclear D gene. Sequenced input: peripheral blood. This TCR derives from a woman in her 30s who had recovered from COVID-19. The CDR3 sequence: CAWSMWSSYNSPLHF. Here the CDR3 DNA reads TGTGCCTGGAGCATGTGGAGCTCCTATAATTCACCCCTCCACTTT. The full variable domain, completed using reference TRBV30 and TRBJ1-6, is SQTIHQWPATLVQPVGSPLSLECTVEGTSNPNLYWYRQAAGRGLQLLFYSVGIGQISSEVPQNLSASRPQDRQFILSSKKLLLSDSGFYLCAWSMWSSYNSPLHFGNGTRLTVT.